This T cell receptor (beta chain) was profiled in a study of regulatory T cells in long-lasting Graves disease. Study conclusions and caveats: Gene preferences differed: TRBV28, TRBJ1-2, TRBJ2-5 in persistent cases. Patients with persistent disease shared 2,741 public clonotypes, outpacing the approximately 920 shared by new patients.

To make TCR beta libraries, researchers used iRepertoire HTBI primers and Arm-PCR of CDR3 regions. TCRdb redid the calling of the multiplex PCR reads with MiXCR, one entry per CDR3 protein. The repertoire includes 350,000 to 500,000 distinct CDR3 sequences, 14% of them detected once, and roughly a sixth sits in the top ten. Trimming took 2 bases from V and 2 from J, leaving 13 bases between them. Looked up from germline, CDR1 is ENHRY and CDR2 is SYGVKD. The length of the CDR3 is 16 residues. Documented time point: newly diagnosed GD, antithyroid drugs for less than 3 months. From PBMCs, RNA was extracted and then used to make the TCR library. Under American Thyroid Association guidelines, Graves' disease was diagnosed. There are many counts of this clonotype. Its antigen is not identified. The sample was also reused in another study, on T cells in Graves' hyperthyroidism and ophthalmopathy.

V gene TRBV10-3 combines with J gene TRBJ2-1; D is possibly TRBD2 (6 bases). This clonotype was obtained from a woman aged 45-65 years with Graves disease. The source material was peripheral blood mononuclear cells (PBMCs), sampled at new diagnosis, from a patient treated with antithyroid drugs. CDR3 region: CAISEGASVPYNEQFF. The DNA of the CDR3 is TGTGCCATCAGTGAGGGCGCTAGCGTTCCCTACAATGAGCAGTTCTTC.